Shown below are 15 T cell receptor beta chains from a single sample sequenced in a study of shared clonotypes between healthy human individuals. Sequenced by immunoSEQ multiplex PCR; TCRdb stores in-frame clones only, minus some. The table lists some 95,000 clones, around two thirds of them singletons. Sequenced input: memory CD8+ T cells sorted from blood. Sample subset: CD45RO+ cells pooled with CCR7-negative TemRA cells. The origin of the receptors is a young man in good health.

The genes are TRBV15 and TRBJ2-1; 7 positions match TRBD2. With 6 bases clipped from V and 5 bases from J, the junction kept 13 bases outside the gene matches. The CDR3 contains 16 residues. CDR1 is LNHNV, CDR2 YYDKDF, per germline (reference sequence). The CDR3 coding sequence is TGTGCCACCAGTCCTGGTGGAGCGGGAAACCACAATGAGCAGTTCTTC. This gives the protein CATSPGGAGNHNEQFF.

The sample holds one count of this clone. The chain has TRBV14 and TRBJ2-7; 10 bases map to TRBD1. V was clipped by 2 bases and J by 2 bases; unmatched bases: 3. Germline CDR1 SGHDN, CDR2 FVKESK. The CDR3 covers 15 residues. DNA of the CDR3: TGTGCCAGCAGCCAACCGGGACAGGGGACCTACGAGCAGTACTTC. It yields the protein CASSQPGQGTYEQYF. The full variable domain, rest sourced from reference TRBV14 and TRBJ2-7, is EAGVTQFPSHSVIEKGQTVTLRCDPISGHDNLYWYRRVMGKEIKFLLHFVKESKQDESGMPNNRFLAERTGGTYSTLKVQPAELEDSGVYFCASSQPGQGTYEQYFGPGTRLTVT.

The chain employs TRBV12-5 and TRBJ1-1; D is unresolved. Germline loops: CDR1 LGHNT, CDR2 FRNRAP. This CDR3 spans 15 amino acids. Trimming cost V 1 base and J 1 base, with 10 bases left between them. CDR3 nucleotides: TGTGCTAGTGGTTTGGGAACAATAGGGAACACTGAAGCTTTCTTT. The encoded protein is CASGLGTIGNTEAFF.

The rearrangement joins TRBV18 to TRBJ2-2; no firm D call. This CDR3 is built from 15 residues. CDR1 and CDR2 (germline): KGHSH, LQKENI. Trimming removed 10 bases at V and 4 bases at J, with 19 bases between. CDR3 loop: CATTINAGGTGELFF. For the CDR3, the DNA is TGTGCCACCACAATAAATGCCGGTGGCACCGGGGAGCTGTTTTTT.

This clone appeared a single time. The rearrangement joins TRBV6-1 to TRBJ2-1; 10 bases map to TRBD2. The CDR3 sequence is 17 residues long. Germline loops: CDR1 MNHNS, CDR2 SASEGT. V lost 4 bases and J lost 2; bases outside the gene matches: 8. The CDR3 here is CASSGSGTSAAYNEQFF. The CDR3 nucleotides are TGTGCCAGCAGTGGGTCCGGGACTAGCGCCGCCTACAATGAGCAGTTCTTC.

The CDR3 sequence is CASSLPDQLGEAFF. The CDR3 nucleotides read TGTGCCAGCAGCCTTCCCGATCAGTTGGGTGAAGCTTTCTTT. This chain uses TRBV5-4 with TRBJ1-1; D remains ambiguous. V dropped 4 bases and J dropped 7 bases, with 17 bases sitting between them. CDR1 SGHNT and CDR2 YYREEE come from the germline V gene (reference sequence). The CDR3 is made up of 14 amino acids.

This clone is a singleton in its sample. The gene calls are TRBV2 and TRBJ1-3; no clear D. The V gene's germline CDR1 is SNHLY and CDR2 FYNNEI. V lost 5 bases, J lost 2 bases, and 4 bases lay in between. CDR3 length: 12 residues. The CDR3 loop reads CASSSTGNTIYF. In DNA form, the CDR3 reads TGTGCCAGCAGTTCCACTGGAAACACCATATATTTT. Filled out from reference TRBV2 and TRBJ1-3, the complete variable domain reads EPEVTQTPSHQVTQMGQEVILRCVPISNHLYFYWYRQILGQKVEFLVSFYNNEISEKSEIFDDQFSVERPDGSNFTLKIRSTKLEDSAMYFCASSSTGNTIYFGEGSWLTVV.

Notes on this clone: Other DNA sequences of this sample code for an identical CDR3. The CDR3 spells CASSQGEGGYGYTF. In DNA, the CDR3 is TGCGCCAGCAGCCAAGGGGAAGGAGGCTATGGCTACACCTTC. This sequence joins TRBV4-1 and TRBJ1-2; unclear D gene. The CDR3 is 14 residues long. V was shortened by 1 base and J by 4 bases, with 10 bases between the two germline ends. Germline assignment: CDR1 MGHRA and CDR2 YSYEKL.

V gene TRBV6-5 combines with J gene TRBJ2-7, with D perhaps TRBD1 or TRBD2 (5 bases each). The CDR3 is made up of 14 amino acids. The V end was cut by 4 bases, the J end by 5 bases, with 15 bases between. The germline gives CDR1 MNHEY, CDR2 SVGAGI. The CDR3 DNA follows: TGTGCCAGCAGTTTATTTTGGGGGTCCCACGAGCAGTACTTC. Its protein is CASSLFWGSHEQYF.

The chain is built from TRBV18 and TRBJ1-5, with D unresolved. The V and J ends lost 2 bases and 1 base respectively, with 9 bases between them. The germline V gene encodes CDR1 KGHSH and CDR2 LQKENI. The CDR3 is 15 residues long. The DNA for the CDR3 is TGTGCCAGCTCACCAGACGGGCCGAGCAATCAGCCCCAGCATTTT. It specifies CASSPDGPSNQPQHF. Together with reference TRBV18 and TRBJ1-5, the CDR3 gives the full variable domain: NAGVMQNPRHLVRRRGQEARLRCSPMKGHSHVYWYRQLPEEGLKFMVYLQKENIIDESGMPKERFSAEFPKEGPSILRIQQVVRGDSAAYFCASSPDGPSNQPQHFGDGTRLSIL.

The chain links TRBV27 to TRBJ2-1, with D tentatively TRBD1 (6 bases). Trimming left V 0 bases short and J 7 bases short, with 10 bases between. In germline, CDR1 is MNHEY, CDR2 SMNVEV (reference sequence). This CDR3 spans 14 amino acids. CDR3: CASSLSTGKNEQFF. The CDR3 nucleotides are TGTGCCAGCAGTTTATCAACAGGGAAGAATGAGCAGTTCTTC.

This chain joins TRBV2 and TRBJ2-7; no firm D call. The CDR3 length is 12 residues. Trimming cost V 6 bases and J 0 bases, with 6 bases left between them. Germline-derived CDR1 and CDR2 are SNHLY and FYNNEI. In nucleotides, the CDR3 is TGTGCCAGCAGGGTGACCTCCTACGAGCAGTACTTC. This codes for CASRVTSYEQYF.

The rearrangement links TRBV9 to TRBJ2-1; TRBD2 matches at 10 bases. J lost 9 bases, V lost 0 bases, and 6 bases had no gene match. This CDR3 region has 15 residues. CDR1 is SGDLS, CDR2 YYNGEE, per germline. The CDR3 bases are TGTGCCAGCAGCGTAGACAGCGGGAGGGCCCTTGAGCAGTTCTTC. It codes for CASSVDSGRALEQFF. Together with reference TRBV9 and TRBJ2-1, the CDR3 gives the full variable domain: DSGVTQTPKHLITATGQRVTLRCSPRSGDLSVYWYQQSLDQGLQFLIQYYNGEERAKGNILERFSAQQFPDLHSELNLSSLELGDSALYFCASSVDSGRALEQFFGPGTRLTVL.

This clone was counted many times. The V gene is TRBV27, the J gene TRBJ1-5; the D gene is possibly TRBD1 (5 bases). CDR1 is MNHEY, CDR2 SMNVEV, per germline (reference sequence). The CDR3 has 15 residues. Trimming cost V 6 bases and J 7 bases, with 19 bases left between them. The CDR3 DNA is TGTGCCAGCAGCGCTACGTCGAGGGGATTCCAGCCCCAGCATTTT. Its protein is CASSATSRGFQPQHF.

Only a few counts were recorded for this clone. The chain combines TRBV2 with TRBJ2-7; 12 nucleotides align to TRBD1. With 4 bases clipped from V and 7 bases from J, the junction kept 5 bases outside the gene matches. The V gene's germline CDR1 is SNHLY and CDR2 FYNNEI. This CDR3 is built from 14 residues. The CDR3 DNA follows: TGTGCCAGCAGTGCCGGGACAGGGGGCCGGGAGCAGTACTTC. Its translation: CASSAGTGGREQYF.